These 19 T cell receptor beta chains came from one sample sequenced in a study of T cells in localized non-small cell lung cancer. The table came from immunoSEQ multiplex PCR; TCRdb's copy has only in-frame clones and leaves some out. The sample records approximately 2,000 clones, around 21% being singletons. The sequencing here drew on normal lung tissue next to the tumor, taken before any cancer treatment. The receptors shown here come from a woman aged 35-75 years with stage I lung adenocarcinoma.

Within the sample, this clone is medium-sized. The CDR3 spells CASSYTSGPYEQYF. CDR3 nucleotides: TGTGCCAGCAGTTACACTAGCGGACCCTACGAGCAGTACTTC. The chain joins TRBV6-8 to TRBJ2-7; 8 bases are a match to TRBD2. The CDR3 has 14 amino acids. Germline values: CDR1 MNHGY, CDR2 SAAAGT. V trimming: 2 bases; J trimming: 2 bases; junction bases outside the gene matches: 2.

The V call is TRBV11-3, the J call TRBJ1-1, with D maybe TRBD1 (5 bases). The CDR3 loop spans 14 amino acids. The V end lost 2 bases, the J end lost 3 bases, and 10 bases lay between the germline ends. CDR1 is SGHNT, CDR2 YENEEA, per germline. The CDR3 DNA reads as TGTGCCAGCAGCTTACCGGGAGGGGACACTGAAGCTTTCTTT. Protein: CASSLPGGDTEAFF.

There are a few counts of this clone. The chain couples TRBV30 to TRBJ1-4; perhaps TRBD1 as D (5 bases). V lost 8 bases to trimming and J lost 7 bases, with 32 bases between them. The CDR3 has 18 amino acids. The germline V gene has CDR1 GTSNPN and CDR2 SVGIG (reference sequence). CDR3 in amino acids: CATRRGVGSAGFGEKLFF. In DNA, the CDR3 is TGTGCCACACGAAGGGGAGTGGGGTCAGCGGGGTTTGGTGAAAAACTGTTTTTT.

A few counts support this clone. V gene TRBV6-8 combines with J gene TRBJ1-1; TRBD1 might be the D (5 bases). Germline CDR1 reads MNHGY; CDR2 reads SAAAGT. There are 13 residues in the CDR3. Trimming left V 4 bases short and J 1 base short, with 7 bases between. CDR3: CASSFGQNTEAFF. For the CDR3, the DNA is TGTGCCAGCAGTTTCGGACAGAACACTGAAGCTTTCTTT.

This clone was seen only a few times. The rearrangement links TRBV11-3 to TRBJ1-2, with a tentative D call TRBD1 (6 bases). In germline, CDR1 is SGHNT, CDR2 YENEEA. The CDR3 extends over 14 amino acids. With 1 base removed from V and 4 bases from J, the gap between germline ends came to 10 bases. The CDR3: CASSLGGQPYGYTF. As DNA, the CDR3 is TGTGCCAGCAGCTTAGGTGGACAGCCCTATGGCTACACCTTC.

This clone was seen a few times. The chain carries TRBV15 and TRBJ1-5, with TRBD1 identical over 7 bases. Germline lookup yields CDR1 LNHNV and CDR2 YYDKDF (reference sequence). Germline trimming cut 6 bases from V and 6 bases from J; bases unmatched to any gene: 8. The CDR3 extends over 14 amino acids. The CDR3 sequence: CATSFNRGGQPQHF. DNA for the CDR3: TGTGCCACCAGTTTTAACAGGGGAGGTCAGCCCCAGCATTTT.

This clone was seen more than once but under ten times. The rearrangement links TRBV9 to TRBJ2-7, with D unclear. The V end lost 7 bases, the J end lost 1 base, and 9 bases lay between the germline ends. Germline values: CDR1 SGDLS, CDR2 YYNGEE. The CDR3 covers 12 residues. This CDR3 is CASASRSYEQYF. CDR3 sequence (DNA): TGTGCCAGCGCAAGTCGGTCCTACGAGCAGTACTTC.

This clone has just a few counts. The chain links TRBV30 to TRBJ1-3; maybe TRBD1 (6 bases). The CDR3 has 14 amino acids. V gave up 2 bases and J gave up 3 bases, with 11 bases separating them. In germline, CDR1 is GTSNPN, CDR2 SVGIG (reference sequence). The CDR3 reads CAWSRGRGGNTIYF. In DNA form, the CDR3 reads TGTGCCTGGAGTCGGGGCAGGGGTGGAAACACCATATATTTT.

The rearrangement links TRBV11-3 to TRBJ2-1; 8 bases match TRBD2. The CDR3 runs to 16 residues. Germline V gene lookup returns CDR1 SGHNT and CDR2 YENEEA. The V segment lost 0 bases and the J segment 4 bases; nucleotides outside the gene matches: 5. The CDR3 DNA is TGTGCCAGCAGCTTAGACGGGGGGGCCGTATACAATGAGCAGTTCTTC. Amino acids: CASSLDGGAVYNEQFF.

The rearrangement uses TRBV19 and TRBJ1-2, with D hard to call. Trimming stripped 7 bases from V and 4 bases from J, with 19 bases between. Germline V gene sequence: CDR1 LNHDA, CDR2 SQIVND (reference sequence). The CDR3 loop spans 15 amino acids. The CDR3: CASTLGLQLLYGYTF. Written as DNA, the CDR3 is TGTGCCAGTACTCTTGGTCTTCAGCTACTCTATGGCTACACCTTC.

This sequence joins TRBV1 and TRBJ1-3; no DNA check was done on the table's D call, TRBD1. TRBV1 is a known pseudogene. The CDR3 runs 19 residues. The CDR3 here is CASSQIRTGFLHSGNTIYF. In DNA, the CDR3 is TGCGCCAGCAGCCAGATTCGGACAGGTTTTTTACACTCTGGAAACACCATATATTTT.

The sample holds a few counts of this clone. The CDR3 DNA follows: TGTGCCAGCACCCCCGGGTCGGAATCTGGAAACACCATATATTTT. Protein product: CASTPGSESGNTIYF. This chain uses TRBV12-5 with TRBJ1-3; D is unclear. Germline values: CDR1 LGHNT, CDR2 FRNRAP. The CDR3 is 15 amino acids.

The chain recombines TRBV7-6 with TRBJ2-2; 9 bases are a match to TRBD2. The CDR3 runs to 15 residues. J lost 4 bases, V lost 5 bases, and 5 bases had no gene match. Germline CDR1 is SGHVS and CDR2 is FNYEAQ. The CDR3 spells CASSTGTSFTGELFF. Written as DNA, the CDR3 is TGTGCCAGCAGCACCGGGACTAGCTTCACCGGGGAGCTGTTTTTT.

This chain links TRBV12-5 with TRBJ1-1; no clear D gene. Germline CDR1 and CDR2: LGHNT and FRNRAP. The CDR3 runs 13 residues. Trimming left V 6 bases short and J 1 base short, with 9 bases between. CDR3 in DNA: TGTGCTAGTGGCCCCGACGGGAACACTGAAGCTTTCTTT. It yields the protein CASGPDGNTEAFF.

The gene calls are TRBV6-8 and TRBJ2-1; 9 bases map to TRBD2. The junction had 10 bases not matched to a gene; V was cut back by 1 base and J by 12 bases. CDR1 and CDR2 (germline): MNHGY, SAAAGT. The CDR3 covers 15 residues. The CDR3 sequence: CASSYFAGGSIGQFF. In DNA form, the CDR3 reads TGTGCCAGCAGTTACTTTGCGGGGGGGTCGATCGGGCAGTTCTTC.

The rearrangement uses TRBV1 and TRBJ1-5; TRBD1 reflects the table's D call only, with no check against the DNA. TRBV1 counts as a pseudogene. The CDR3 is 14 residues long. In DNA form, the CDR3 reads TGCGCCAGCAGCCGACGGGACAGGGACGAGCCCCAGCATTTT. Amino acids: CASSRRDRDEPQHF.

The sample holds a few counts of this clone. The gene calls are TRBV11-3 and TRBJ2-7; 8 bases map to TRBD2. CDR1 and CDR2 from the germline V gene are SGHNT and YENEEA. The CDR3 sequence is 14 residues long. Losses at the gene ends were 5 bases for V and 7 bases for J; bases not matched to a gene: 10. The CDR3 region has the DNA TGTGCCAGCAGCCCTACCGGGGGGGCAACTGAGCAGTACTTC. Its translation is CASSPTGGATEQYF.

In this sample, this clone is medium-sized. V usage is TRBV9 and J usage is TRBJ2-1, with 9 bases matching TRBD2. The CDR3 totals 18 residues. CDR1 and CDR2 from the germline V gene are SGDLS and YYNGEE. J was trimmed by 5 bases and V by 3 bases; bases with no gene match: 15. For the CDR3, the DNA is TGTGCCAGCAGCGCCCCACTTCTGGGCGGGGGGGCCAACAATGAGCAGTTCTTC. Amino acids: CASSAPLLGGGANNEQFF.

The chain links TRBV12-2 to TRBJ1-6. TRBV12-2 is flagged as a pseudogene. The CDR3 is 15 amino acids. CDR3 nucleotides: TGTGCCACCCAGGAATCTGGGGGGCTCGGTTCACCCCTCCACTTT. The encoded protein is CATQESGGLGSPLHF.